The entry below gives a single TCR beta chain sequence along with its context. The antigen remains undetermined. This entry is derived from a study of shared clonotypes between healthy human individuals. Regarding the study as a whole: Only blood underwent sampling, and tissue repertoires likely differ. Among donors, sharing of clonotypes was expected to be affected by sequencing depth.

V was pared by 3 bases and J by 3 bases, with 12 bases between. This CDR3 spans 14 amino acids. CDR1 is LNHDA and CDR2 is SQIVND in the germline V gene (reference sequence). Generated by immunoSEQ multiplex PCR, the TCRdb table keeps only in-frame clones and is missing some. The repertoire holds roughly 890,000 clones, with 80% to 95% as singletons. Naivety among CD8 cells was defined by CD45RO negativity and positive CCR7 selection, thereby excluding terminally differentiated effector memory CD45RA+ cells. Recent acute infections and vaccinations were absent in the healthy HIV-negative adult donors.

The sample taken for sequencing was naive CD8+ T cells sorted from blood. The chain joins TRBV19 to TRBJ2-7; tentatively, D is TRBD1 (7 bases). This TCR derives from a man aged 30 to 39 in good health. CDR3 in DNA: TGTGCCAGTAGTATGCAGGGGGGTTTCTACGAGCAGTACTTC. Its translation is CASSMQGGFYEQYF.